This is a list of T cell receptor beta chains from one sample in a study of immune evolution from preneoplasia to lung adenocarcinoma. Produced via immunoSEQ multiplex PCR; TCRdb's table is partial and in-frame only. The repertoire holds 7,000 to 9,000 clones, with under 85% as singletons. The material sequenced was FFPE adjacent normal lung tissue. All receptors derive from a person aged 65 to 85 with lung adenocarcinoma. Both conserved end residues are part of each CDR3.

CDR3aa | j_gene | v_gene
CASSPRGQPLEGGYTF | TRBJ1-2 | TRBV4-2
CASSEMPRGIKPQHF | TRBJ1-5 | TRBV28
CASSEGTSGYTDTQYF | TRBJ2-3 | TRBV10-1
CASSRNRAGSEKLFF | TRBJ1-4 | TRBV7-6
CASSFEQGSAEAFF | TRBJ1-1 | TRBV5-6
CASSQEASGGGNEQFF | TRBJ2-1 | TRBV4-2
CASSGGWGTEAFF | TRBJ1-1 | TRBV27
CASSPATENPEAFF | TRBJ1-1 | TRBV19
CASSSGGETQYF | TRBJ2-5 | TRBV7-9
CASSPGPQVGTDTQYF | TRBJ2-3 | TRBV5-4
CASSATVNTEAFF | TRBJ1-1 | TRBV11-1
CASRTGDTQYF | TRBJ2-3 | TRBV6-5
CASSDPLGYTF | TRBJ1-2 | TRBV9
CASSWTGGRGDTQYF | TRBJ2-3 | TRBV28
CASSLELAGGRSTDTQYF | TRBJ2-3 | TRBV7-8
CASSINRAPYEQYF | TRBJ2-7 | TRBV19
CASRGQKANTGELFF | TRBJ2-2 | TRBV6-6
CASSPLLAGNTIYF | TRBJ1-3 | TRBV4-1